The rows below give T cell receptor beta chains drawn from one sample of a study of T-cell memory formation after mild COVID-19. TCRdb redid the calling of the 5' RACE reads with MiXCR, one entry per CDR3 protein. Among 150,000 or so distinct CDR3 sequences listed, 25% to 40% were seen once. The specimen sequenced was PBMCs or a T cell subset sorted from them (not recorded which). The receptor set was obtained from an adult woman who had mild COVID-19 (a few samples of this study predate the infection). Cell type and time point are not known. The CDR3 runs from the conserved cysteine through the conserved F or W. A D gene is named only where the DNA matches it firmly. Where a row states a size, it is once, few, many or the class of an expanded clone; other rows omit it.

D gene | J gene | V gene | clone size | CDR3 protein | CDR3 DNA
. | TRBJ2-6 | TRBV12-3/TRBV12-4 | few | CASSLALDSSGANVLTF | TGTGCCAGCAGTTTAGCGCTAGACAGCTCTGGGGCCAACGTCCTGACTTTC
TRBD1 | TRBJ1-1 | TRBV7-3 | few | CASSSDRALEAFF | TGTGCCAGCAGCTCAGACAGGGCGCTTGAAGCTTTCTTT
TRBD2 | TRBJ2-3 | TRBV23-1 | . | CASSRRLAGSPSTDTQYF | TGCGCCAGCAGTCGAAGACTAGCGGGGAGCCCTAGCACAGATACGCAGTATTTT
. | TRBJ2-4 | TRBV24-1 | . | CATSESGKQYF | TGTGCCACCAGTGAGTCCGGGAAGCAGTACTTC
TRBD2 | TRBJ2-7 | TRBV6-5 | few | CASSTSIPWTSALSYEQYF | TGTGCCAGCAGTACATCGATCCCCTGGACTAGCGCCTTATCCTACGAGCAGTACTTC
. | TRBJ2-7 | TRBV20-1 | . | CSARAGADEQYF | TGCAGTGCTAGAGCGGGGGCGGACGAGCAGTACTTC
TRBD2 | TRBJ2-3 | TRBV12-3/TRBV12-4 | . | CASSFLLPGLAGGPDTQYF | TGTGCCAGCAGTTTCCTACTCCCGGGACTAGCGGGAGGGCCTGATACGCAGTATTTT
. | TRBJ1-2 | TRBV25-1 | . | CASSELSQGYGYTF | TGTGCCAGCAGTGAATTGTCGCAGGGCTATGGCTACACCTTC
TRBD2 | TRBJ2-3 | TRBV10-3 | . | CAISAGTSVSDTQYF | TGTGCCATCAGTGCCGGGACTAGCGTCTCAGATACGCAGTATTTT
. | TRBJ2-7 | TRBV15 | . | CATSRLGYEQYF | TGTGCCACCAGCAGACTTGGTTACGAGCAGTACTTC
. | TRBJ1-5 | TRBV3-1 | few | CASSQYGQGRQPQHF | TGTGCCAGCAGCCAATACGGCCAGGGAAGGCAGCCCCAGCATTTT
TRBD2 | TRBJ2-5 | TRBV7-2 | . | CASTGTSGGGVETQYF | TGTGCCAGCACCGGGACTAGCGGGGGAGGGGTGGAGACCCAGTACTTC
. | TRBJ2-1 | TRBV6-5 | . | CASSYESVGVSYNEQFF | TGTGCCAGCAGTTACGAATCTGTGGGGGTCTCCTACAATGAGCAGTTCTTC
. | TRBJ2-7 | TRBV5-4 | few | CASSLLGNEQYF | TGTGCCAGCAGCTTGCTCGGGAACGAGCAGTACTTC
TRBD1 | TRBJ2-2 | TRBV24-1 | . | CATSVWGQGASTGELFF | TGTGCCACCAGTGTGTGGGGACAGGGGGCAAGCACCGGGGAGCTGTTTTTT
. | TRBJ2-1 | TRBV5-1 | few | CASSLVRGSYNEQFF | TGCGCCAGCAGCTTGGTCAGGGGTTCCTACAATGAGCAGTTCTTC
. | TRBJ1-3 | TRBV12-3/TRBV12-4 | few | CASSIRNTIYF | TGTGCCAGCAGCATCCGAAACACCATATATTTT
. | TRBJ2-2 | TRBV7-3 | few | CASSSAGGELFF | TGTGCCAGCAGCTCCGCCGGCGGGGAGCTGTTTTTT
TRBD2 | TRBJ2-7 | TRBV6-6 | . | CASSRPQAGGYEQYF | TGTGCCAGCAGCCGTCCACAAGCGGGAGGCTACGAGCAGTACTTC
. | TRBJ1-2 | TRBV20-1 | . | CSGTDSYGYTF | TGCAGTGGTACTGACAGCTATGGCTACACCTTC
TRBD2 | TRBJ2-1 | TRBV7-6 | . | CASSLVSLAGGPLGNEQFF | TGTGCCAGCAGCTTAGTGTCCCTAGCGGGAGGGCCCCTAGGCAATGAGCAGTTCTTC
. | TRBJ1-1 | TRBV9 | few | CASSVADRPLTGNTEAFF | TGTGCCAGCAGCGTAGCCGACAGACCCCTCACCGGGAACACTGAAGCTTTCTTT
TRBD2 | TRBJ2-1 | TRBV7-9 | few | CASSLAGTSGTLQFF | TGTGCCAGCAGCTTAGCAGGGACTAGCGGGACCCTCCAGTTCTTC
TRBD2 | TRBJ2-1 | TRBV12-3/TRBV12-4 | few | CASSWRAGGLSYNEQFF | TGTGCCAGCAGTTGGCGGGCGGGGGGCCTCTCCTACAATGAGCAGTTCTTC
TRBD2 | TRBJ2-5 | TRBV24-1 | few | CATSGTSGEETQYF | TGTGCCACCAGCGGGACTAGCGGGGAAGAGACCCAGTACTTC
TRBD1 | TRBJ2-4 | TRBV4-1 | once | CASSQEGGATGSLAKNIQYF | TGCGCCAGCAGCCAAGAAGGGGGCGCGACAGGGTCGCTAGCCAAAAACATTCAGTACTTC
. | TRBJ2-5 | TRBV7-9 | few | CASSLVLRPQETQYF | TGTGCCAGCAGCTTAGTCCTCAGACCTCAAGAGACCCAGTACTTC
. | TRBJ2-1 | TRBV6-5 | . | CASSYSLMGGNEQFF | TGTGCCAGCAGTTACTCCCTCATGGGCGGAAATGAGCAGTTCTTC